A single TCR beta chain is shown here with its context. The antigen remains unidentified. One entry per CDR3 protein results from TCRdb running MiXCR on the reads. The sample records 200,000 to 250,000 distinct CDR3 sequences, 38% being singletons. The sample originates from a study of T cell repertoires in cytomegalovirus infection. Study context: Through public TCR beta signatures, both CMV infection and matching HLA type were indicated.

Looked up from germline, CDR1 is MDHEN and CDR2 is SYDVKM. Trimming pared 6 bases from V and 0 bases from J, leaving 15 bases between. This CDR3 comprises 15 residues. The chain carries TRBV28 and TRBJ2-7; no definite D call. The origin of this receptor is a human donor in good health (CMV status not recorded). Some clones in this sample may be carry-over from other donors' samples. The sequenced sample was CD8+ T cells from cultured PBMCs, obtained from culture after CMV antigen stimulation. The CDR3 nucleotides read TGTGCCAGCAGGATGACTTTATCGAGCTCCTACGAGCAGTACTTC. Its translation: CASRMTLSSSYEQYF. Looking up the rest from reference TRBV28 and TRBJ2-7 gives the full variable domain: DVKVTQSSRYLVKRTGEKVFLECVQDMDHENMFWYRQDPGLGLRLIYFSYDVKMKEKGDIPEGYSVSREKKERFSLILESASTNQTSMYLCASRMTLSSSYEQYFGPGTRLTVT.